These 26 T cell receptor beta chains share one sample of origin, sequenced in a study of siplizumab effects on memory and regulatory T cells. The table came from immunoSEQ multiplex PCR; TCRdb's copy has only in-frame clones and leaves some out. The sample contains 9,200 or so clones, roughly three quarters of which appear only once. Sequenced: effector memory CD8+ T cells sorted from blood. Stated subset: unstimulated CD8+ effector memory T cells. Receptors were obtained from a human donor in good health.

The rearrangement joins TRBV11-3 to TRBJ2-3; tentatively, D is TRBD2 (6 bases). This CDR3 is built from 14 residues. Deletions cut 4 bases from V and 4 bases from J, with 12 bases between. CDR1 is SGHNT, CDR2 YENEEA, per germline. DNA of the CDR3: TGTGCCAGCAGCTCCCGCACTAGCCCAGATACGCAGTATTTT. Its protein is CASSSRTSPDTQYF.

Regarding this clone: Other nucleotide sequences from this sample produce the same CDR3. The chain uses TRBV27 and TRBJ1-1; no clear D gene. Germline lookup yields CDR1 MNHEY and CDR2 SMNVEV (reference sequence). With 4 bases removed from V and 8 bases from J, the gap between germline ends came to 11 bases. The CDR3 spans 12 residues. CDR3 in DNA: TGTGCCAGCAGTTACCCAGGATCGGAAGCTTTCTTT. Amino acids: CASSYPGSEAFF.

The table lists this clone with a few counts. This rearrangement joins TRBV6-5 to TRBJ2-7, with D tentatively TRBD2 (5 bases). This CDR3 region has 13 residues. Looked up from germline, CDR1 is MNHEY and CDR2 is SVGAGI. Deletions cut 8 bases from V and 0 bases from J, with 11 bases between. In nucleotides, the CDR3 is TGTGCCAGCTCCGAGGGTAGCTCCTACGAGCAGTACTTC. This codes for CASSEGSSYEQYF.

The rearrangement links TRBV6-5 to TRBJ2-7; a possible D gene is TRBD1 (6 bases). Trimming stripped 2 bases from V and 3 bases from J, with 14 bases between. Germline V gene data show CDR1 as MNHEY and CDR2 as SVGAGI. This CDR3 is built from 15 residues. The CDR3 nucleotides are TGTGCCAGCAGTTACAAGACAGGAGAAAGCTACGAGCAGTACTTC. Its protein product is CASSYKTGESYEQYF.

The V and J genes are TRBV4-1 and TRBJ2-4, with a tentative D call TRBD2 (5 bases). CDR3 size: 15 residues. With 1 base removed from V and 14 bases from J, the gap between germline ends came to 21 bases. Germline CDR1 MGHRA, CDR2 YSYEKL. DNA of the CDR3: TGCGCCAGCAGCCAAGTTGGTGGGTCCTCCCGGGAAGAGTACTTC. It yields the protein CASSQVGGSSREEYF.

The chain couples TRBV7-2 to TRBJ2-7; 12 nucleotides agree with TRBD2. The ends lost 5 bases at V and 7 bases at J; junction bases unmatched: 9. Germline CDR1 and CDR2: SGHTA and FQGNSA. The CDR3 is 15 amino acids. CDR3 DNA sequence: TGTGCCAGCAGCGGGGCTAGCGGGGGGGCGCGGGAGCAGTACTTC. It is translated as CASSGASGGAREQYF.

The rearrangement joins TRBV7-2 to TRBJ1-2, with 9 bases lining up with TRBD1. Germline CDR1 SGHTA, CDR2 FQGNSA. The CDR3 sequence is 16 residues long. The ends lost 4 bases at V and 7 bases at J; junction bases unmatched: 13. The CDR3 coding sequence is TGTGCCAGCAGCTCCCATCAAGGAGGACAGGGGTCTGGCTACACCTTC. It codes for CASSSHQGGQGSGYTF.

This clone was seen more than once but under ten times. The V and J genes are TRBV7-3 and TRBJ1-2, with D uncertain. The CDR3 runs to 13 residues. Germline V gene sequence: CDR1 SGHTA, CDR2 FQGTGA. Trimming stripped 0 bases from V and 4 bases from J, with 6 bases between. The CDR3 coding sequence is TGTGCCAGCAGCTTAACAGGGCCCTATGGCTACACCTTC. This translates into CASSLTGPYGYTF. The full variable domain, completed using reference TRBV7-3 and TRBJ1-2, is GAGVSQTPSNKVTEKGKYVELRCDPISGHTALYWYRQSLGQGPEFLIYFQGTGAADDSGLPNDRFFAVRPEGSVSTLKIQRTERGDSAVYLCASSLTGPYGYTFGSGTRLTVV.

The CDR3 DNA reads TGTGCCAGCAGCAGGCCGGGACAGGGCACGATCGGGGAGCTGTTTTTT. This gives the protein CASSRPGQGTIGELFF. V gene TRBV5-4 combines with J gene TRBJ2-2; 9 bases map to TRBD1. Losses at the gene ends were 4 bases for V and 7 bases for J; bases not matched to a gene: 11. The V gene's germline CDR1 is SGHNT and CDR2 YYREEE (reference sequence). The CDR3 covers 16 residues.

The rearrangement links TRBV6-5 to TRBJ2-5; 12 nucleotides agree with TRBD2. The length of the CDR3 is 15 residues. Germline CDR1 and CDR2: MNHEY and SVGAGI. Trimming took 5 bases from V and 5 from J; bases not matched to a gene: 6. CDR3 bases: TGTGCCAGCAGTCCAGGACTAGCGGGGCGGGAGACCCAGTACTTC. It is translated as CASSPGLAGRETQYF.

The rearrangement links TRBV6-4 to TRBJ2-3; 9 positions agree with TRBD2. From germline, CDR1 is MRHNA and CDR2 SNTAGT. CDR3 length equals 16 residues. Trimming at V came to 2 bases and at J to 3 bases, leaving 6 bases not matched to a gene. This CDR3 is CASSDTASGETDTQYF. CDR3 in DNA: TGTGCCAGCAGTGACACGGCTAGCGGGGAGACAGATACGCAGTATTTT.

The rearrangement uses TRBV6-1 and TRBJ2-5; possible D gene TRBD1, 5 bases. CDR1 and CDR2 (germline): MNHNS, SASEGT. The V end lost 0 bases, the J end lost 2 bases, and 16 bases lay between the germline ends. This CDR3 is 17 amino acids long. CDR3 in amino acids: CASSEAQGRIGQETQYF. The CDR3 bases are TGTGCCAGCAGTGAAGCGCAGGGCAGAATAGGACAAGAGACCCAGTACTTC.

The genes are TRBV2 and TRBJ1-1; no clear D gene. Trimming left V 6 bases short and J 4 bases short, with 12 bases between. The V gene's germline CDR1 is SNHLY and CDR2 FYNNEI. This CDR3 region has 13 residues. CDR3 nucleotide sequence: TGTGCCAGCAGGGAGACTTGGTCCACTGAAGCTTTCTTT. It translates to CASRETWSTEAFF. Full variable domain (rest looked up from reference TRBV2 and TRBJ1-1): EPEVTQTPSHQVTQMGQEVILRCVPISNHLYFYWYRQILGQKVEFLVSFYNNEISEKSEIFDDQFSVERPDGSNFTLKIRSTKLEDSAMYFCASRETWSTEAFFGQGTRLTVV.

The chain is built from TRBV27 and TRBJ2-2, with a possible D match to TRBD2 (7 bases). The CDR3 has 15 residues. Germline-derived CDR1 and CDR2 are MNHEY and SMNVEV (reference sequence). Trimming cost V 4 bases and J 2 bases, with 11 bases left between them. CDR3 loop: CASSSWGGNTGELFF. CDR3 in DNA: TGTGCCAGCAGTTCCTGGGGGGGCAACACCGGGGAGCTGTTTTTT.

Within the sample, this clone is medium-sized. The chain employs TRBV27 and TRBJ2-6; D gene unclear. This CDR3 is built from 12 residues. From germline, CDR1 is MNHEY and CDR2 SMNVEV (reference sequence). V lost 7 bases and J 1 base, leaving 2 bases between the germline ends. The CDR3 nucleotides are TGTGCCAGCACTTCTGGGGCCAACGTCCTGACTTTC. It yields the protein CASTSGANVLTF.

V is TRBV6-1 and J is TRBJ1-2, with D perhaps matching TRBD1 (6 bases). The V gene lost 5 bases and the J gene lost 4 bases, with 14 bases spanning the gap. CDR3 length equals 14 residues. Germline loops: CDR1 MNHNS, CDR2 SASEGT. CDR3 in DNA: TGTGCCAGCAGTTGGGGGGCCTTCCTCTATGGCTACACCTTC. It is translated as CASSWGAFLYGYTF.

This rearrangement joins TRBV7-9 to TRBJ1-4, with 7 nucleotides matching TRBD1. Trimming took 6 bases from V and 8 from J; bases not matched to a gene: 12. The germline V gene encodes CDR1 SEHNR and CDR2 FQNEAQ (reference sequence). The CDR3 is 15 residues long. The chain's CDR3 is CASRPREGAGEKLFF. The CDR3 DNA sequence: TGTGCCAGCAGACCCAGGGAGGGGGCGGGCGAAAAACTGTTTTTT. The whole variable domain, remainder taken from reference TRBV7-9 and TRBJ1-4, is DTGVSQNPRHKITKRGQNVTFRCDPISEHNRLYWYRQTLGQGPEFLTYFQNEAQLEKSRLLSDRFSAERPKGSFSTLEIQRTEQGDSAMYLCASRPREGAGEKLFFGSGTQLSVL.

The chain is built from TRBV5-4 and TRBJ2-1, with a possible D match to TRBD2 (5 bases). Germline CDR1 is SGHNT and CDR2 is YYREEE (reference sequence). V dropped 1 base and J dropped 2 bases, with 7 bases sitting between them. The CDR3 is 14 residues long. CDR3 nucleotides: TGTGCCAGCAGCTTGTCGACTACCTACAATGAGCAGTTCTTC. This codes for CASSLSTTYNEQFF.

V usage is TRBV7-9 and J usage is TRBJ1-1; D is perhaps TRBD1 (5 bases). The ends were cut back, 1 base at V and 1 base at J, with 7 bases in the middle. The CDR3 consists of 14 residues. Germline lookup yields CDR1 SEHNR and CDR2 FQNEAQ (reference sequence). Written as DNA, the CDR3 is TGTGCCAGCAGCTTAGTGGACAAGAACACTGAAGCTTTCTTT. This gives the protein CASSLVDKNTEAFF. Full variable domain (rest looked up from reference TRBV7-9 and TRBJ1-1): DTGVSQNPRHKITKRGQNVTFRCDPISEHNRLYWYRQTLGQGPEFLTYFQNEAQLEKSRLLSDRFSAERPKGSFSTLEIQRTEQGDSAMYLCASSLVDKNTEAFFGQGTRLTVV.

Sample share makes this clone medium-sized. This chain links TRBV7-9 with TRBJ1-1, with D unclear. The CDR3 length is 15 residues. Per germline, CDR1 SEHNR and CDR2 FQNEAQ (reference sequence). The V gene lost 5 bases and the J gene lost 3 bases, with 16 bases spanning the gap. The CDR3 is CASSPRSGLHTEAFF. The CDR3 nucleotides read TGTGCCAGCAGCCCCCGGTCCGGATTACACACTGAAGCTTTCTTT.

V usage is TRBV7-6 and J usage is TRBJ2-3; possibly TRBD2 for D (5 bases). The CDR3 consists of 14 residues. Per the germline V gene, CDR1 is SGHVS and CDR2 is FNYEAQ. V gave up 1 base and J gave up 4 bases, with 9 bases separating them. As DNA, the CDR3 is TGTGCCAGCAGCTTAGGAGGCGGGCCAGATACGCAGTATTTT. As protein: CASSLGGGPDTQYF.

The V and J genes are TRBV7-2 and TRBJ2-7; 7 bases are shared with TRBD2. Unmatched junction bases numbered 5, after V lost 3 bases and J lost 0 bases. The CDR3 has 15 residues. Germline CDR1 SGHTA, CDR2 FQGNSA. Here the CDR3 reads CASSFLAGDSYEQYF. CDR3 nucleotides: TGTGCCAGCAGCTTTTTGGCGGGGGACTCCTACGAGCAGTACTTC.

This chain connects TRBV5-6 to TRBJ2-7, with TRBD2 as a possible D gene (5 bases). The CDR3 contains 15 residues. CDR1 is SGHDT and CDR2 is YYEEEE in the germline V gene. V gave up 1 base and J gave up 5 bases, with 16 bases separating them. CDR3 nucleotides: TGTGCCAGCAGCTTGTGGTCCCAACCCGGGAACGAGCAGTACTTC. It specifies CASSLWSQPGNEQYF.

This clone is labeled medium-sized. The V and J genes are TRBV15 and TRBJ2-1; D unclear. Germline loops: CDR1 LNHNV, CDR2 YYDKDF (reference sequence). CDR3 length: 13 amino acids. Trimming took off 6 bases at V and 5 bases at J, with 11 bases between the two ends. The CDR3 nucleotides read TGTGCCACCAGAGTGACTTTTAACAATGAGCAGTTCTTC. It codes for CATRVTFNNEQFF.

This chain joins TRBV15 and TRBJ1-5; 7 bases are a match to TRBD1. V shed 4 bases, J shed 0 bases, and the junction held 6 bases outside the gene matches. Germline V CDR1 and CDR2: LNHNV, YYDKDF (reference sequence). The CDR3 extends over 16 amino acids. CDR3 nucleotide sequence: TGTGCCACCAGCACACGGACAGGCAATAGCAATCAGCCCCAGCATTTT. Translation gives CATSTRTGNSNQPQHF.

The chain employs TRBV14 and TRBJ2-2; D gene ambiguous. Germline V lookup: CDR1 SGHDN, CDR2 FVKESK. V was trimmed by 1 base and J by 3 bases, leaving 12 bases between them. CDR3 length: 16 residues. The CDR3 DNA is TGTGCCAGCAGCCAAGTATCACTACAGTACACCGGGGAGCTGTTTTTT. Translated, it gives CASSQVSLQYTGELFF. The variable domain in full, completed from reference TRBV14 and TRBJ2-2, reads EAGVTQFPSHSVIEKGQTVTLRCDPISGHDNLYWYRRVMGKEIKFLLHFVKESKQDESGMPNNRFLAERTGGTYSTLKVQPAELEDSGVYFCASSQVSLQYTGELFFGEGSRLTVL.